A selection of T cell receptor beta chains follows, all from one sample in a study of CD8 T cells in ankylosing spondylitis. TCRdb used MiXCR to reprocess the 5' RACE reads, holding one entry per CDR3 protein. The top ten clones hold 15% to 20% of a sample with fewer than 750,000 distinct CDR3 sequences, about 20% of them seen once. The sample comprised blood, either unsorted or a sorted T cell fraction (not recorded which). The receptors stem from a male donor with ankylosing spondylitis. Both conserved end residues are part of each CDR3.

v_gene,CDR3aa
TRBV5-6,CASSFPRTGGTEAFF
TRBV7-2,CASSSGEMTYNEQFF
TRBV29-1,CSVQGTGGEETQYF
TRBV5-1,CASSHTGTSGVYEQFF
TRBV2,CASSVAGGDTQYF
TRBV4-2,CASSPLGSGGFVYEQYF
TRBV11-1,CASSPSPSGSYDTQYF
TRBV29-1,CSAQGYEKLFF
TRBV3-1,CASSQESVVGNEQFF
TRBV6-4,CASSDSKQGDTGELFF
TRBV7-9,CASSLMGLTDTQYF
TRBV11-2,CASSLEEGQGVFEVYEQYF
TRBV7-9,CASSLGGGSEQFF
TRBV5-1,CASSLGPGDTQYF
TRBV7-3,CASSLTGVDGEQYF
TRBV5-6,CASSLGAGTATYEQYF
TRBV30,CAWSANVNEQYF
TRBV20-1,CSARQPLHTEAFF
TRBV20-1,CSARDLASGDPYEQYF
TRBV5-1,CASSLAAGGDEKLFF
TRBV5-1,CASSPGQGATGELFF
TRBV28,CASSHDSEQFF
TRBV4-1,CASSQEVADTQYF
TRBV7-6,CASSYEPGGTEAFF
TRBV6-1,CASSEPGGFRETQYF
TRBV29-1,CSVVRNEKLFF
TRBV7-9,CASSLAQGVYNEQFF
TRBV12-3/TRBV12-4,CASSLPLGWDEQFF
TRBV7-2,CASSLALATDTQYF
TRBV5-6,CASSLPSRDLVGYTF
TRBV12-3/TRBV12-4,CASSPRTASAQYF
TRBV3-1,CASSQAKFQETQYF
TRBV12-3/TRBV12-4,CASSQDSLGYTF
TRBV6-1,CASSRSTGGQETQYF
TRBV6-2/TRBV6-3,CASSYLAGARDIQYF
TRBV5-1,CASSLDGTSTFGTDTQYF
TRBV7-2,CASSPRVAVGETQYF
TRBV6-2/TRBV6-3,CASKPNGDRWAFF
TRBV9,CASSPFSWRSSYNEQFF
TRBV12-3/TRBV12-4,CASKASGRAFTGELFF